This entry lists 21 T cell receptor beta chains sequenced from one sample in a study of control samples from healthy donors and cancer patients. The method was immunoSEQ multiplex PCR; TCRdb's version includes in-frame clones alone and lacks a portion of them. This table holds about 96,000 clones, over 85% found once. Source material: blood. The source is a man between 18 and 35 years old in good health.

Remarks on this clone: One junction end does not reproduce the germline sequence, and a read error may be involved. The rearrangement links TRBV29-1 to TRBJ1-3, with D unclear. CDR3 length equals 13 residues. Looked up from germline, CDR1 is SQVTM and CDR2 is ANQGSEA. This chain's CDR3 is CSVEEGSGSTIYF. The CDR3 bases are TGCAGCGTTGAAGAAGGGTCAGGAAGCACCATATATTTT. Complete variable domain (other parts from reference TRBV29-1 and TRBJ1-3): SAVISQKPSRDICQRGTSLTIQCQVDSQVTMMFWYRQQPGQSLTLIATANQGSEATYESGFVIDKFPISRPNLTFSTLTVSNMSPEDSSIYLCSVEEGSGSTIYFGEGSWLTVV.

About this clone itself: The germline gene is not matched at one end of the junction; a read error may be the cause. J is TRBJ2-1 and V is TRBV9; D uncertain. The CDR3 is 16 residues long. Germline V gene sequence: CDR1 SGDLS, CDR2 YYNGEE. The chain's CDR3 is CASSPQPSRAYNEQFF. As DNA, the CDR3 is TGTGCCAGCAGCCCCCAGCCCAGTAGAGCCTATAATGAGCAGTTCTTC.

The rearrangement links TRBV5-6 to TRBJ1-6; D remains ambiguous. The V end was cut by 2 bases, the J end by 0 bases, with 9 bases between. CDR1 SGHDT and CDR2 YYEEEE come from the germline V gene. This CDR3 has 16 residues. The CDR3 loop is CASSFSLNSYNSPLHF. The CDR3 DNA reads TGTGCCAGCAGCTTCTCGTTAAACTCCTATAATTCACCCCTCCACTTT.

There are a few counts of this clone. The CDR3 DNA reads as TGTGCCAGCAGTGATGCCGGAAACACCATATATTTT. Protein product: CASSDAGNTIYF. The gene calls are TRBV2 and TRBJ1-3; D ambiguous. This CDR3 comprises 12 residues. Deletions cut 3 bases from V and 4 bases from J, with 4 bases between. Germline V CDR1 and CDR2: SNHLY, FYNNEI.

The chain joins TRBV18 to TRBJ1-4; D not certain. V lost 1 base and J 5 bases, leaving 8 bases between the germline ends. CDR3 length equals 14 residues. The germline gives CDR1 KGHSH, CDR2 LQKENI. CDR3: CASSPLSENEKLFF. The DNA for the CDR3 is TGTGCCAGCTCACCACTGAGTGAAAATGAAAAACTGTTTTTT. Complete variable domain (other parts from reference TRBV18 and TRBJ1-4): NAGVMQNPRHLVRRRGQEARLRCSPMKGHSHVYWYRQLPEEGLKFMVYLQKENIIDESGMPKERFSAEFPKEGPSILRIQQVVRGDSAAYFCASSPLSENEKLFFGSGTQLSVL.

The genes are TRBV29-1 and TRBJ2-3; TRBD2 matches at 8 bases. The V segment lost 2 bases and the J segment 2 bases; nucleotides outside the gene matches: 6. The germline gives CDR1 SQVTM, CDR2 ANQGSEA. CDR3 length equals 15 residues. This CDR3 is CSVETAGGLTDTQYF. The CDR3 coding sequence is TGCAGCGTTGAAACGGCGGGAGGCCTCACAGATACGCAGTATTTT.

The rearrangement links TRBV19 to TRBJ1-4; 8 nucleotides agree with TRBD1. Germline lookup yields CDR1 LNHDA and CDR2 SQIVND (reference sequence). Trimming cost V 3 bases and J 10 bases; bases outside gene matches: 16. There are 17 residues in the CDR3. The CDR3 nucleotides are TGTGCCAGTAGTATGGACGGTCGCAGGGGGCTTCCCGGAAAACTGTTTTTT. Translating gives CASSMDGRRGLPGKLFF.

The chain recombines TRBV7-9 with TRBJ1-5; D is undetermined. The germline V gene encodes CDR1 SEHNR and CDR2 FQNEAQ (reference sequence). The CDR3 covers 12 residues. With 1 base removed from V and 7 bases from J, the gap between germline ends came to 5 bases. The CDR3 DNA is TGTGCCAGCAGCTTAGGCCGGCAGCCCCAGCATTTT. It translates to CASSLGRQPQHF.

This chain uses TRBV5-8 with TRBJ2-5; D not resolved. Germline lookup yields CDR1 SGHTS and CDR2 YDEGEE. V lost 3 bases and J 2 bases, leaving 17 bases between the germline ends. This CDR3 has 16 amino acids. CDR3 residues: CASSSATNLRQETQYF. The CDR3 DNA reads TGTGCCAGCAGCTCAGCAACGAACCTTCGTCAAGAGACCCAGTACTTC.

V and J are TRBV18 and TRBJ2-2; TRBD1 matches 7 bases. Looked up from germline, CDR1 is KGHSH and CDR2 is LQKENI. The ends lost 5 bases at V and 0 bases at J; junction bases unmatched: 6. The CDR3 runs to 16 residues. CDR3 coding DNA: TGTGCCAGCTCATCACAGCAGGGGGCGAACACCGGGGAGCTGTTTTTT. Protein product: CASSSQQGANTGELFF. The variable domain in full, with the rest retrieved from reference TRBV18 and TRBJ2-2, is NAGVMQNPRHLVRRRGQEARLRCSPMKGHSHVYWYRQLPEEGLKFMVYLQKENIIDESGMPKERFSAEFPKEGPSILRIQQVVRGDSAAYFCASSSQQGANTGELFFGEGSRLTVL.

This rearrangement joins TRBV19 to TRBJ1-2, with a tentative D call TRBD1 (6 bases). This CDR3 has 14 amino acids. V was trimmed by 3 bases and J by 0 bases, leaving 8 bases between them. From germline, CDR1 is LNHDA and CDR2 SQIVND (reference sequence). In DNA form, the CDR3 reads TGTGCCAGTAGTATTCAGGGGACTAACTATGGCTACACCTTC. Its protein product is CASSIQGTNYGYTF.

The V call is TRBV14, the J call TRBJ2-3; D perhaps matches TRBD1 (6 bases). V shed 1 base and J shed 4 bases, with 15 bases lying between them. This CDR3 has 16 amino acids. Germline V gene data show CDR1 as SGHDN and CDR2 as FVKESK. The CDR3 nucleotides read TGTGCCAGCAGCCAAGGGGTTTGGGGGCAATCAGATACGCAGTATTTT. Protein sequence: CASSQGVWGQSDTQYF.

The chain uses TRBV7-8 and TRBJ2-5; D may correspond to TRBD1 or TRBD2 (5 bases each). This CDR3 has 15 amino acids. In germline, CDR1 is SGHVS, CDR2 FQNEAQ. Trimming removed 5 bases at V and 5 bases at J, with 18 bases between. The CDR3 protein is CASSSTLGWGETQYF. The CDR3 nucleotides are TGTGCCAGCAGCAGTACTTTGGGATGGGGGGAGACCCAGTACTTC.

The gene calls are TRBV6-7 and TRBJ1-4; 8 bases fit TRBD1. TRBV6-7 carries the ORF label, with uncertain function. The CDR3 is 14 amino acids. The V gene end was trimmed by 9 bases and the J gene end by 7 bases; junction bases not matched to a gene: 10. The CDR3: CARCIRGLSEKLFF. CDR3 DNA: TGTGCCAGGTGTATCAGGGGGCTAAGTGAAAAACTGTTTTTT.

V gene TRBV15 combines with J gene TRBJ1-2; a possible D gene is TRBD1 (6 bases). The CDR3 length is 14 residues. Trimming left V 6 bases short and J 5 bases short, with 16 bases between. Germline V CDR1 and CDR2: LNHNV, YYDKDF (reference sequence). CDR3 protein: CATRPGDSAYGYTF. CDR3 coding DNA: TGTGCCACCAGACCAGGGGACTCGGCATATGGCTACACCTTC. Looking up the rest from reference TRBV15 and TRBJ1-2 gives the full variable domain: DAMVIQNPRYQVTQFGKPVTLSCSQTLNHNVMYWYQQKSSQAPKLLFHYYDKDFNNEADTPDNFQSRRPNTSFCFLDIRSPGLGDTAMYLCATRPGDSAYGYTFGSGTRLTVV.

This chain joins TRBV30 and TRBJ1-1; D gene unclear. Germline V gene sequence: CDR1 GTSNPN, CDR2 SVGIG (reference sequence). V was cut by 1 base and J by 5 bases, with 8 bases left in between. The CDR3 covers 12 residues. CDR3: CAWSELETEAFF. CDR3 nucleotides: TGTGCCTGGAGTGAGTTGGAAACTGAAGCTTTCTTT.

V and J are TRBV14 and TRBJ1-1; D uncertain. CDR3 length: 18 amino acids. Germline-derived CDR1 and CDR2 are SGHDN and FVKESK. V lost 0 bases to trimming and J lost 0 bases, with 17 bases between them. In DNA form, the CDR3 reads TGTGCCAGCAGCCAAGATATATTGGGCGCGGACCTGAACACTGAAGCTTTCTTT. It specifies CASSQDILGADLNTEAFF.

The chain uses TRBV4-3 and TRBJ1-2; tentatively, D is TRBD1 (6 bases). Between the trimmed V and J ends, which lost 4 bases and 6 bases, there was a span of 21 bases. CDR3 length: 16 residues. Germline V gives CDR1 LGHNA, CDR2 YSLEER. This CDR3 reads CASSRRPGDMLDGYTF. The CDR3 region has the DNA TGCGCCAGCAGCCGACGACCCGGGGACATGTTAGATGGCTACACCTTC.

J is TRBJ2-1 and V is TRBV6-1; a possible D gene is TRBD2 (6 bases). Germline CDR1 and CDR2: MNHNS and SASEGT. The CDR3 has 16 residues. V lost 1 base, J lost 3 bases, and 13 bases lay in between. In nucleotides, the CDR3 is TGTGCCAGCAGTGAAGATTTTGGCGGGGTCTACAATGAGCAGTTCTTC. Protein: CASSEDFGGVYNEQFF.

The chain joins TRBV12-3 or TRBV12-4 to TRBJ1-5; no clear D gene. This CDR3 comprises 12 residues. With 6 bases removed from V and 5 bases from J, the gap between germline ends came to 8 bases. The CDR3 sequence: CASRSGDQPQHF. The CDR3 region has the DNA TGTGCCAGCAGGAGTGGTGATCAGCCCCAGCATTTT.

The J gene is TRBJ1-4, the V gene TRBV3-1 (or the pseudogene TRBV3-2), with TRBD1 matching 7 bases. The CDR3 contains 13 residues. V was pared by 6 bases and J by 8 bases, with 6 bases of the junction left unmatched. Per the germline V gene, CDR1 is LGHDT and CDR2 is YNNKEL (reference sequence). The CDR3 spells CASSSQGWEKLFF. CDR3 coding DNA: TGTGCCAGCAGTTCACAGGGGTGGGAAAAACTGTTTTTT.